What follows are 17 T cell receptor beta chains derived from one specimen sequenced in a study of T cell responses to AZD1222 COVID-19 vaccine. TCRdb's table, derived via immunoSEQ multiplex PCR, lists solely in-frame clones and lacks some. The data contain about 170,000 clones, about nine tenths of them singletons. Sample: peripheral blood, taken on day 0 of AZD1222 vaccination. Receptors originate from an adult in good health.

The chain joins TRBV5-6 to TRBJ2-1; TRBD1 matches at 8 bases. Per the germline V gene, CDR1 is SGHDT and CDR2 is YYEEEE. V was pared by 0 bases and J by 9 bases, with 8 bases of the junction left unmatched. This CDR3 contains 15 residues. CDR3 loop: CASSLVGRGRPEQFF. Written as DNA, the CDR3 is TGTGCCAGCAGCTTGGTCGGCAGGGGGCGACCTGAGCAGTTCTTC. The entire variable domain, with the rest obtained from reference TRBV5-6 and TRBJ2-1, is as follows: DAGVTQSPTHLIKTRGQQVTLRCSPKSGHDTVSWYQQALGQGPQFIFQYYEEEERQRGNFPDRFSGHQFPNYSSELNVNALLLGDSALYLCASSLVGRGRPEQFFGPGTRLTVL.

The CDR3: CASSLGVSNTGELFF. The DNA for the CDR3 is TGTGCCAGCAGCTTGGGGGTCTCGAACACCGGGGAGCTGTTTTTT. The rearrangement links TRBV5-8 to TRBJ2-2, with D hard to call. The ends were cut back, 0 bases at V and 0 bases at J, with 6 bases in the middle. The germline V gene has CDR1 SGHTS and CDR2 YDEGEE. This CDR3 is 15 amino acids long.

V and J are TRBV6-5 and TRBJ1-2; possibly TRBD1 for D (6 bases). The germline gives CDR1 MNHEY, CDR2 SVGAGI. V lost 2 bases and J lost 5, with 12 bases in between. CDR3 length: 14 residues. The CDR3 is CASSYAGARYGYTF. CDR3 sequence (DNA): TGTGCCAGCAGTTACGCGGGGGCGCGGTATGGCTACACCTTC.

This chain uses TRBV3-1 (or the pseudogene TRBV3-2) with TRBJ1-1; D is uncertain. The CDR3 sequence is 11 residues long. Trimming removed 8 bases from V and 3 bases from J, with 7 bases in between. In germline, CDR1 is LGHDT, CDR2 YNNKEL (reference sequence). The CDR3 DNA reads as TGTGCCAGCGTCTCGGACACTGAAGCTTTCTTT. It specifies CASVSDTEAFF.

This sequence joins TRBV19 and TRBJ1-6, with D perhaps matching TRBD1 (6 bases). The CDR3 runs 16 residues. From germline, CDR1 is LNHDA and CDR2 SQIVND (reference sequence). V shed 3 bases and J shed 8 bases, with 17 bases lying between them. The CDR3 here is CASSMGPGAGDSPLHF. The DNA for the CDR3 is TGTGCCAGTAGTATGGGGCCCGGGGCAGGGGATTCACCCCTCCACTTT.

The CDR3 here is CASSLGGQGRYGYTF. The CDR3 coding sequence is TGTGCCAGCAGCTTAGGGGGACAGGGGCGCTATGGCTACACCTTC. The rearrangement uses TRBV7-2 and TRBJ1-2; TRBD1 matches 10 bases. In germline, CDR1 is SGHTA, CDR2 FQGNSA. V lost 1 base, J lost 4 bases, and 3 bases stayed unmatched. CDR3 length: 15 amino acids.

The chain has TRBV27 and TRBJ1-2; 8 bases line up with TRBD1. CDR3 length: 14 residues. Germline V gene sequence: CDR1 MNHEY, CDR2 SMNVEV (reference sequence). Trimming removed 7 bases from V and 2 bases from J; junction bases left unmatched: 6. CDR3 in DNA: TGTGCCAGCACCTTGAGGACAGGGAACTATGGCTACACCTTC. Translating gives CASTLRTGNYGYTF.

V and J are TRBV24-1 and TRBJ2-1, with D perhaps being TRBD1 or TRBD2 (5 bases each). Germline CDR1 and CDR2: KGHDR and SFDVKD. This CDR3 is 13 amino acids long. Trimming pared 3 bases from V and 7 bases from J, leaving 9 bases between. In nucleotides, the CDR3 is TGTGCCACCAGTGATCGTGGGGGTAATGAGCAGTTCTTC. As protein: CATSDRGGNEQFF.

This chain joins TRBV7-9 and TRBJ2-5; D remains unclear. CDR3 length: 11 amino acids. V gave up 4 bases and J gave up 3 bases, with 3 bases separating them. Germline V CDR1 and CDR2: SEHNR, FQNEAQ (reference sequence). As DNA, the CDR3 is TGTGCCAGCAGCTCCGAAGAGACCCAGTACTTC. Its translation: CASSSEETQYF.

This rearrangement joins TRBV4-3 to TRBJ1-2; a possible D gene is TRBD1 (5 bases). The CDR3 consists of 19 residues. In germline, CDR1 is LGHNA, CDR2 YSLEER. Trimming took off 0 bases at V and 1 base at J, with 21 bases between the two ends. CDR3 DNA: TGCGCCAGCAGCCAAGAAGTTAGCTTGGGGACGGCCTTTAACTATGGCTACACCTTC. Translated, it gives CASSQEVSLGTAFNYGYTF.

This sequence joins TRBV19 and TRBJ1-2, with 7 bases fitting TRBD1. V was clipped by 5 bases and J by 8 bases; unmatched bases: 8. The germline gives CDR1 LNHDA, CDR2 SQIVND (reference sequence). The CDR3 has 13 residues. CDR3 nucleotides: TGTGCCAGTAGTCCCGGGACAGCGGCAGGCTACACCTTC. Its translation is CASSPGTAAGYTF.

This clone came up once. The chain couples TRBV6-5 to TRBJ1-2; possible D gene TRBD1, 6 bases. CDR1 is MNHEY, CDR2 SVGAGI, per germline. The CDR3 consists of 15 residues. The V and J ends lost 6 bases and 2 bases respectively, with 16 bases between them. DNA for the CDR3: TGTGCCAGCAGAGCCGGACAGACTATAAACTATGGCTACACCTTC. Its protein is CASRAGQTINYGYTF.

The V gene is TRBV12-3 or TRBV12-4, the J gene TRBJ1-6, with D unresolved. V was trimmed by 5 bases and J by 8 bases, leaving 10 bases between them. CDR3 size: 13 residues. The CDR3 region has the DNA TGTGCCAGCAGTCCAGAAAGGGATTCACCCCTCCACTTT. Protein: CASSPERDSPLHF.

This clone has just one count. The CDR3: CASSLDRLATNEKLFF. CDR3 bases: TGTGCCAGCAGCTTGGACAGGCTTGCAACTAATGAAAAACTGTTTTTT. The V call is TRBV11-1, the J call TRBJ1-4; 7 bases match TRBD1. The CDR3 has 16 residues. Germline trimming cut 3 bases from V and 0 bases from J; bases unmatched to any gene: 4. In germline, CDR1 is SGHAT, CDR2 FQDESV (reference sequence). The full variable domain, rest sourced from reference TRBV11-1 and TRBJ1-4, is EAEVAQSPRYKITEKSQAVAFWCDPISGHATLYWYRQILGQGPELLVQFQDESVVDDSQLPKDRFSAERLKGVDSTLKIQPAELGDSAMYLCASSLDRLATNEKLFFGSGTQLSVL.

This chain connects TRBV3-1 (or the pseudogene TRBV3-2) to TRBJ1-2; the match to TRBD1 covers 9 bases. CDR1 and CDR2 from the germline V gene are LGHDT and YNNKEL (reference sequence). With 5 bases clipped from V and 5 bases from J, the junction kept 6 bases outside the gene matches. The CDR3 is made up of 14 amino acids. The CDR3 protein is CASSSSDRGYGYTF. The CDR3 DNA reads TGTGCCAGCAGCTCTTCCGACAGGGGGTATGGCTACACCTTC.

V usage is TRBV6-4 and J usage is TRBJ1-1; TRBD1 is a possible D gene (6 bases). Germline V gene sequence: CDR1 MRHNA, CDR2 SNTAGT. Trimming left V 7 bases short and J 0 bases short, with 15 bases between. This CDR3 region has 15 residues. The CDR3 spells CASKVEDSLNTEAFF. The DNA of the CDR3 is TGTGCCAGCAAAGTCGAGGACAGTCTGAACACTGAAGCTTTCTTT.

This clone was found once. The chain joins TRBV6-5 to TRBJ2-4; 7 bases match TRBD2. The junction had 8 bases not matched to a gene; V was cut back by 6 bases and J by 3 bases. Looked up from germline, CDR1 is MNHEY and CDR2 is SVGAGI. The CDR3 consists of 15 residues. For the CDR3, the DNA is TGTGCCAGCAGCCAGGGAGGGAGGAACAAAAACATTCAGTACTTC. This encodes CASSQGGRNKNIQYF.